Below are 12 T cell receptor beta chains sequenced from a single sample in a study of blood T cell repertoires in COVID-19. Produced via immunoSEQ multiplex PCR; TCRdb's table is partial and in-frame only. This table has 200,000 to 300,000 clones, about 80% appearing once. Sequencing input: peripheral blood. The receptors come from a woman of 80 years or more with acute or convalescent COVID-19.

The CDR3 sequence: CASSLTGGAYEQYF. Here the CDR3 DNA reads TGTGCCAGCAGTTTAACAGGGGGGGCCTACGAGCAGTACTTC. V is TRBV28 and J is TRBJ2-7; the D gene is possibly TRBD1 (8 bases). Germline V lookup: CDR1 MDHEN, CDR2 SYDVKM. Trimming shortened V by 2 bases and J by 2 bases, and 10 bases separated the two germline ends. This CDR3 is 14 amino acids long.

The chain uses TRBV19 and TRBJ1-5, with TRBD1 as a possible D gene (5 bases). CDR1 is LNHDA, CDR2 SQIVND, per germline (reference sequence). CDR3 length: 16 residues. V was clipped by 9 bases and J by 3 bases, with 21 bases between them. The CDR3 loop is CASHGGEGRINQPQHF. DNA for the CDR3: TGTGCCAGCCACGGGGGAGAGGGCAGGATCAATCAGCCCCAGCATTTT.

J is TRBJ2-1 and V is TRBV5-1, with 8 bases lining up with TRBD1. The CDR3 loop spans 11 amino acids. In germline, CDR1 is SGHRS, CDR2 YFSETQ. The V and J ends lost 1 base and 15 bases, in that order; junction bases with no gene match: 3. CDR3 DNA: TGCGCCAGCAGCTTGAGGGACAGGCGGTTCTTC. This encodes CASSLRDRRFF.

The chain uses TRBV10-3 and TRBJ2-1, with D perhaps TRBD2 (6 bases). The CDR3 spans 16 residues. V dropped 3 bases and J dropped 4 bases, with 16 bases sitting between them. The germline gives CDR1 ENHRY, CDR2 SYGVKD. The CDR3 DNA is TGTGCCATCAGTGACCCCGGGACTGCACAATACAATGAGCAGTTCTTC. Translating gives CAISDPGTAQYNEQFF.

The chain joins TRBV11-2 to TRBJ2-1; 8 bases align to TRBD1. Germline assignment: CDR1 SGHAT and CDR2 FQNNGV. V lost 5 bases, J lost 7 bases, and 10 bases stayed unmatched. The CDR3 length is 15 residues. CDR3 nucleotides: TGTGCCAGCAGCCGCGACAGGGGTGCGTGGAATGAGCAGTTCTTC. Translated: CASSRDRGAWNEQFF.

The CDR3 sequence: CASSSQGIGELFF. The CDR3 DNA sequence: TGTGCCAGCAGTTCGCAGGGAATCGGGGAGCTGTTTTTT. This sequence joins TRBV28 and TRBJ2-2, with D maybe TRBD1 (5 bases). The germline V gene encodes CDR1 MDHEN and CDR2 SYDVKM. V gave up 4 bases and J gave up 7 bases, with 10 bases separating them. The CDR3 extends over 13 amino acids. Full variable domain (outside the CDR3, taken from reference TRBV28 and TRBJ2-2): DVKVTQSSRYLVKRTGEKVFLECVQDMDHENMFWYRQDPGLGLRLIYFSYDVKMKEKGDIPEGYSVSREKKERFSLILESASTNQTSMYLCASSSQGIGELFFGEGSRLTVL.

The chain recombines TRBV4-2 with TRBJ1-2; weak D call: TRBD1 (6 bases). The CDR3 runs 15 residues. Trimming stripped 4 bases from V and 7 bases from J, with 19 bases between. The germline CDR1 and CDR2 sequences are LGHNA and YNFKEQ. In DNA, the CDR3 is TGTGCCAGCAGCCCGCGTTCGACAGGAAAACTTGGCTACACCTTC. Its protein is CASSPRSTGKLGYTF.

The V call is TRBV6-6, the J call TRBJ1-1; TRBD1 matches 7 bases. The CDR3 is 15 residues long. In germline, CDR1 is MNHNY, CDR2 SVGAGI (reference sequence). J lost 3 bases, V lost 4 bases, and 8 bases had no gene match. CDR3 sequence reads: CASSSDRVRDTEAFF. CDR3 DNA sequence: TGTGCCAGCAGTTCAGACAGGGTGAGGGACACTGAAGCTTTCTTT.

The rearrangement uses TRBV5-1 and TRBJ1-4; 9 bases map to TRBD1. This CDR3 is 16 amino acids long. CDR1 SGHRS and CDR2 YFSETQ come from the germline V gene. V was clipped by 4 bases and J by 2 bases; unmatched bases: 6. The CDR3: CASSVQGAGTNEKLFF. The CDR3 nucleotides read TGCGCCAGCAGCGTACAGGGGGCGGGCACTAATGAAAAACTGTTTTTT.

The chain links TRBV6-5 to TRBJ1-3; possible D gene TRBD1, 5 bases. This CDR3 contains 13 residues. Trimming removed 6 bases from V and 7 bases from J, with 13 bases in between. Germline V lookup: CDR1 MNHEY, CDR2 SVGAGI. CDR3 DNA: TGTGCCAGCAGAGACTATGGGGGGAACACCATATATTTT. The encoded protein is CASRDYGGNTIYF.

The rearrangement joins TRBV11-3 to TRBJ2-1, with 14 bases that match TRBD2. V was clipped by 5 bases and J by 9 bases; unmatched bases: 6. The germline V gene encodes CDR1 SGHNT and CDR2 YENEEA. This CDR3 has 15 amino acids. Written as DNA, the CDR3 is TGTGCCAGCAGCGGAAGGACTAGCGGGGGGAGTGAGCAGTTCTTC. Translation: CASSGRTSGGSEQFF.

The rearrangement links TRBV28 to TRBJ1-1; a weak D match, TRBD1 (5 bases). Trimming left V 7 bases short and J 5 bases short, with 14 bases between. This CDR3 region has 13 residues. Per germline, CDR1 MDHEN and CDR2 SYDVKM. CDR3 bases: TGTGCCAGCATTTGGTCGGGGGGTACTGAAGCTTTCTTT. Encoded protein: CASIWSGGTEAFF.